The clone carrying this TCR beta chain was seen once. The target antigen is unknown. This record belongs to a study of Graves' ophthalmopathy and Graves' hyperthyroidism. The TCR beta CDR3 regions underwent amplification from RNA transcripts. In the first round, RT-PCR was carried out with HTBI primers, and a multiplex PCR formed the second round. One entry per CDR3 protein, called by TCRdb with MiXCR from the multiplex PCR reads. The table shows around 1,200,000 distinct CDR3 sequences, with about two fifths occurring only once. Germline V gene lookup returns CDR1 SEHNR and CDR2 FQNEAQ (reference sequence). V shed 2 bases, J shed 4 bases, and the junction held 5 bases outside the gene matches. The CDR3 length is 14 residues. Eligible hyperthyroidism cases comprised new diagnoses of under 2 months' duration in individuals aged 18 to 65. Study-level results: Detection in blood was also observed for most expanded thyroid clonotypes above 0.001 frequency.

Sequencing used peripheral blood or thyroid tissue (not recorded which). The source is an adult man with Graves' hyperthyroidism. This chain joins TRBV7-9 and TRBJ2-7; 7 bases are a match to TRBD1. Here the CDR3 DNA reads TGTGCCAGCAGCTTACGACAGGGATTGTACGAGCAGTACTTC. Encoded protein: CASSLRQGLYEQYF. Drawing the rest from reference TRBV7-9 and TRBJ2-7, the complete variable domain is DTGVSQNPRHKITKRGQNVTFRCDPISEHNRLYWYRQTLGQGPEFLTYFQNEAQLEKSRLLSDRFSAERPKGSFSTLEIQRTEQGDSAMYLCASSLRQGLYEQYFGPGTRLTVT.